This T cell receptor (beta chain) was obtained from a study of long-term antiretroviral therapy in people with HIV. About the study: The earliest specimens came about a decade ahead of the 2015 immediate-ART recommendation. Study-level findings and limits: Comparison with controls showed narrower CDR3 length ranges in HIV repertoires. Investigators report no available data on ART adherence, viral resistance or therapy changes.

Germline CDR1 is LNHDA and CDR2 is SQIVND (reference sequence). The CDR3 is made up of 16 amino acids. The V and J ends lost 0 bases and 4 bases respectively, with 16 bases between them. Survey level was the resolution at which the v3.0 immunoSEQ assay ran. The protocol was immunoSEQ multiplex PCR, while the TCRdb copy is restricted to in-frame clones and leaves out a portion. The data contain 20,000 to 25,000 clones, around 87% of them singletons. With respect to this clone: The target antigen is unknown.

This rearrangement joins TRBV19 to TRBJ2-7; possibly TRBD2 for D (7 bases). The input for sequencing was unsorted PBMCs, taken approximately 2.5 years after starting antiretroviral therapy. This TCR was recovered from a woman in her 50s with HIV. The CDR3 sequence is CASSIDWEGGLYEQYF. The CDR3 DNA reads TGTGCCAGTAGTATAGATTGGGAGGGGGGCCTTTACGAGCAGTACTTC.